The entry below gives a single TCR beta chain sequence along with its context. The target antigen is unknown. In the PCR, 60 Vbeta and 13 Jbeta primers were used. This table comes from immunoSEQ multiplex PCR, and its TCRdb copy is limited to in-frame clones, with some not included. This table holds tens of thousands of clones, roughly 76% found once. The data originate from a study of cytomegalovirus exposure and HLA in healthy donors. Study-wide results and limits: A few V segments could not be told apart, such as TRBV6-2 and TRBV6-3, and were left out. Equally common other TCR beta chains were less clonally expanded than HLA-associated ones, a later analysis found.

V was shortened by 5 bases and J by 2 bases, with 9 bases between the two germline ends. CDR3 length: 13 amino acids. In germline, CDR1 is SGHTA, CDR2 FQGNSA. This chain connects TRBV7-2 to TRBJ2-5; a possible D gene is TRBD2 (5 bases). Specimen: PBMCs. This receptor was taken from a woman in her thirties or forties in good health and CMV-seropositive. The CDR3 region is CASSPPGQETQYF. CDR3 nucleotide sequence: TGTGCCAGCAGCCCACCGGGGCAAGAGACCCAGTACTTC.